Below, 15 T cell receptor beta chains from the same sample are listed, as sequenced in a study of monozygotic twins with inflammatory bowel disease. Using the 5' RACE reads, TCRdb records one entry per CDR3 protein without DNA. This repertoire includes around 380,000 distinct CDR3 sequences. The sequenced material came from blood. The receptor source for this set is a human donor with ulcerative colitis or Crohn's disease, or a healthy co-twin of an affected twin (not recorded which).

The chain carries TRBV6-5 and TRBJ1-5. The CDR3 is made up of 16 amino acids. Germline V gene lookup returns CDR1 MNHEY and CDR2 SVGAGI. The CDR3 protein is CASSYRPDYSNQPQHF.

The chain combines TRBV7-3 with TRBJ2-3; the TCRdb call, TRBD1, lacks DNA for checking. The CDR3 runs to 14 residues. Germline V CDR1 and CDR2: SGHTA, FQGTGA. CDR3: CASSLIAGTDTQYF.

The CDR3 is CASSLSRSSETQYF. The gene calls are TRBV7-2 and TRBJ2-5. Germline V gene data show CDR1 as SGHTA and CDR2 as FQGNSA. The CDR3 totals 14 residues.

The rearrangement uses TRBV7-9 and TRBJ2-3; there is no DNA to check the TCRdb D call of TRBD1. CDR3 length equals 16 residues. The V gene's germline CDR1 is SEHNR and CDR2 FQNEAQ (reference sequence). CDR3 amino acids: CASSLEGRRSTDTQYF.

The CDR3 loop reads CATSRTGEPTTPFDEQFF. The genes are TRBV24-1 and TRBJ2-1; as DNA is missing, the TRBD1 call by TCRdb cannot be tested. The CDR3 has 18 residues. Germline V CDR1 and CDR2: KGHDR, SFDVKD.

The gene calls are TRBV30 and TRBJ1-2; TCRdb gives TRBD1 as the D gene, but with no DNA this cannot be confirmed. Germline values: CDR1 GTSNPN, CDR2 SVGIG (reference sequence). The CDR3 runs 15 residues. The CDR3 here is CAWSASNSLGDGYTF. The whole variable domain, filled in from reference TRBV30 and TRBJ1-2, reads SQTIHQWPATLVQPVGSPLSLECTVEGTSNPNLYWYRQAAGRGLQLLFYSVGIGQISSEVPQNLSASRPQDRQFILSSKKLLLSDSGFYLCAWSASNSLGDGYTFGSGTRLTVV.

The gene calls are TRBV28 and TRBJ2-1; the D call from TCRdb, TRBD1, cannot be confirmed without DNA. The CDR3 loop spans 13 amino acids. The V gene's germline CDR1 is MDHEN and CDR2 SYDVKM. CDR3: CASRNRGNNEQFF.

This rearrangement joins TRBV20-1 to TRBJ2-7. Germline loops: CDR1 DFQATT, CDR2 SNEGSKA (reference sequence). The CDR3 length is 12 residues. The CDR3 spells CSADRETYEQYF.

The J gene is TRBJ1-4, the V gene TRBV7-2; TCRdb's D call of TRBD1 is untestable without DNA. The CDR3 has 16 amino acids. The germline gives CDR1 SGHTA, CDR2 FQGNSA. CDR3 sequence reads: CASSFENRGRGEKLFF.

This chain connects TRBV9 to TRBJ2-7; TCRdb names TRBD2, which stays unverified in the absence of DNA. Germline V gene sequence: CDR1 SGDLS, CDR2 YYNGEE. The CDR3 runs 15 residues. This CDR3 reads CASSVHEGTSYEQYF.

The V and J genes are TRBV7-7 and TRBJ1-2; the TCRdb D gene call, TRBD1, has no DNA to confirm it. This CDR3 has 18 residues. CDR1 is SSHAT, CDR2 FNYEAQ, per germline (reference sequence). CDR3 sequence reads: CASSLTDRGRPSNYGYTF.

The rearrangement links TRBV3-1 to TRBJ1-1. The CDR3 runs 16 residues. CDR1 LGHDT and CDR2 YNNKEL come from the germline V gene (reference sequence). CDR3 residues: CASSQGWGQRETEAFF. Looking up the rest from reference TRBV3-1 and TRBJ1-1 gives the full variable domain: DTAVSQTPKYLVTQMGNDKSIKCEQNLGHDTMYWYKQDSKKFLKIMFSYNNKELIINETVPNRFSPKSPDKAHLNLHINSLELGDSAVYFCASSQGWGQRETEAFFGQGTRLTVV.

CDR3: CASSLDSGQGKTEAFF. V is TRBV7-9 and J is TRBJ1-1; TCRdb proposes TRBD1, but this gene call is untestable without DNA. This CDR3 is built from 16 residues. Germline lookup yields CDR1 SEHNR and CDR2 FQNEAQ (reference sequence).

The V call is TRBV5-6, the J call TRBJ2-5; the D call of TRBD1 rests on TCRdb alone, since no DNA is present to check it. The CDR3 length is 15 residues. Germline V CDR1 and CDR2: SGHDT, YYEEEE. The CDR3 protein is CASSPGGLGEETQYF.

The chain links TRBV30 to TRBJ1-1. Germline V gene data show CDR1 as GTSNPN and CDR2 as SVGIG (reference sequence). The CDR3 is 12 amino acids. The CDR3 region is CALDILNTEAFF.